Below are 14 T cell receptor beta chains sequenced from a single sample in a study of blood T cell repertoires in COVID-19. The method was immunoSEQ multiplex PCR; TCRdb's version includes in-frame clones alone and lacks a portion of them. Among approximately 180,000 clones listed, more than 70% were seen once. The sequenced sample consisted of PBMCs or T cells enriched from blood (not recorded which). Receptors were obtained from a man aged 40-49 years who had recovered from COVID-19.

The J gene is TRBJ1-2, the V gene TRBV24-1; maybe TRBD1 (6 bases). Germline loops: CDR1 KGHDR, CDR2 SFDVKD. Trimming left V 3 bases short and J 2 bases short, with 12 bases between. This CDR3 is 15 amino acids long. DNA of the CDR3: TGTGCCACCAGTGATACAGGGATGGGCAACTATGGCTACACCTTC. This codes for CATSDTGMGNYGYTF.

The chain employs TRBV7-3 and TRBJ2-2; D is unresolved. The CDR3 spans 15 residues. The V and J ends lost 2 bases and 6 bases respectively, with 13 bases between them. The germline V gene has CDR1 SGHTA and CDR2 FQGTGA. CDR3 amino acids: CASSLSGRPAGELFF. The DNA for the CDR3 is TGTGCCAGCAGCTTATCTGGGCGACCCGCCGGGGAGCTGTTTTTT.

CDR3 sequence: CASSLPGGHRKTGELFF. CDR3 DNA: TGTGCCAGCAGCTTGCCGGGGGGCCACAGAAAAACCGGGGAGCTGTTTTTT. The chain is built from TRBV5-6 and TRBJ2-2, with D perhaps matching TRBD2 (7 bases). Germline CDR1 is SGHDT and CDR2 is YYEEEE. This CDR3 contains 17 residues. Trimming cost V 1 base and J 5 bases, with 18 bases left between them.

This chain links TRBV28 with TRBJ2-1; 15 bases match TRBD2. In germline, CDR1 is MDHEN, CDR2 SYDVKM. V dropped 6 bases and J dropped 8; count of bases not matched to a gene: 5. The CDR3 is 15 residues long. CDR3 sequence: CASRRTSGRVHEQFF. CDR3 coding DNA: TGTGCCAGCAGGAGGACTAGCGGGAGGGTTCATGAGCAGTTCTTC.

The rearrangement joins TRBV24-1 to TRBJ1-2; 9 bases are a match to TRBD1. The CDR3 has 20 amino acids. J gave up 2 bases and V 2 bases, and 17 bases lay outside the gene matches. CDR1 and CDR2 (germline): KGHDR, SFDVKD. CDR3 nucleotides: TGTGCCACCAGTGATTGGACTTTCCGACAGGGGGAAGGAGGAAACTATGGCTACACCTTC. It is translated as CATSDWTFRQGEGGNYGYTF.

This rearrangement joins TRBV18 to TRBJ1-1, with TRBD1 matching 10 bases. Germline-derived CDR1 and CDR2 are KGHSH and LQKENI. V trimming: 0 bases; J trimming: 2 bases; junction bases outside the gene matches: 3. The CDR3 covers 16 residues. CDR3 sequence: CASSPPGTGANTEAFF. The DNA for the CDR3 is TGTGCCAGCTCACCACCGGGGACAGGGGCTAACACTGAAGCTTTCTTT.

The chain carries TRBV28 and TRBJ1-2; no clear D. The CDR3 consists of 13 residues. In germline, CDR1 is MDHEN, CDR2 SYDVKM. The ends were cut back, 3 bases at V and 7 bases at J, with 12 bases in the middle. The CDR3 region has the DNA TGTGCCAGCAGTTTTCGGGGTTTCAGTGGCTACACCTTC. This codes for CASSFRGFSGYTF.

The chain's CDR3 is CATSSARQGNEQFF. In DNA form, the CDR3 reads TGTGCCACCAGCAGCGCAAGACAGGGGAATGAGCAGTTCTTC. The chain has TRBV15 and TRBJ2-1; 8 bases line up with TRBD1. This CDR3 is 14 amino acids long. Germline V gene data show CDR1 as LNHNV and CDR2 as YYDKDF (reference sequence). The V segment lost 3 bases and the J segment 7 bases; nucleotides outside the gene matches: 5.

This clone was picked up a small number of times. This chain joins TRBV6-5 and TRBJ1-6; the D is unclear. V lost 7 bases to trimming and J lost 7 bases, with 11 bases between them. The CDR3 is 13 residues long. CDR1 and CDR2 from the germline V gene are MNHEY and SVGAGI. CDR3 bases: TGTGCCAGCATATCAGTTTTAAATTCACCCCTCCACTTT. Amino acids: CASISVLNSPLHF.

The rearrangement uses TRBV2 and TRBJ1-6; perhaps TRBD1 as D (6 bases). Germline CDR1 SNHLY, CDR2 FYNNEI. Trimming pared 7 bases from V and 6 bases from J, leaving 13 bases between. The CDR3 has 14 amino acids. In DNA, the CDR3 is TGTGCCAGCAAATATGGACAGTTTAATTCACCCCTCCACTTT. It translates to CASKYGQFNSPLHF.

This clone has more than one count but fewer than ten. The rearrangement uses TRBV4-2 and TRBJ1-1; D remains ambiguous. The CDR3 has 16 residues. Germline assignment: CDR1 LGHNA and CDR2 YNFKEQ. Trimming left V 1 base short and J 8 bases short, with 20 bases between. The CDR3 protein is CASSQGRARSPLEAFF. The CDR3 DNA reads as TGTGCCAGCAGCCAAGGGAGGGCGCGGAGCCCTTTGGAAGCTTTCTTT.

The chain is built from TRBV4-1 and TRBJ1-2; perhaps TRBD1 as D (5 bases). The germline V gene has CDR1 MGHRA and CDR2 YSYEKL. Between the trimmed V and J ends, which lost 3 bases and 6 bases, there was a span of 17 bases. This CDR3 has 15 residues. The CDR3 DNA reads as TGCGCCAGCAGCCAGAGCCCAGGGCTTGACGATGGCTACACCTTC. Protein sequence: CASSQSPGLDDGYTF.

The chain has TRBV12-3 or TRBV12-4 and TRBJ2-4, with D unclear. Between the trimmed V and J ends, which lost 4 bases and 5 bases, there was a span of 6 bases. This CDR3 is built from 12 residues. Here the CDR3 DNA reads TGTGCCAGCAGTTCCTTCGAAAACATTCAGTACTTC. Its translation: CASSSFENIQYF.

CDR3 coding DNA: TGTGCCAGCAGCCAAGACGGGACTAGCGGCACCTGGACCCAGTACTTC. Residues: CASSQDGTSGTWTQYF. This chain joins TRBV21-1 and TRBJ2-5; the table's D call of TRBD2 was not tested on the DNA. TRBV21-1 is reported as a pseudogene. The CDR3 length is 16 residues.